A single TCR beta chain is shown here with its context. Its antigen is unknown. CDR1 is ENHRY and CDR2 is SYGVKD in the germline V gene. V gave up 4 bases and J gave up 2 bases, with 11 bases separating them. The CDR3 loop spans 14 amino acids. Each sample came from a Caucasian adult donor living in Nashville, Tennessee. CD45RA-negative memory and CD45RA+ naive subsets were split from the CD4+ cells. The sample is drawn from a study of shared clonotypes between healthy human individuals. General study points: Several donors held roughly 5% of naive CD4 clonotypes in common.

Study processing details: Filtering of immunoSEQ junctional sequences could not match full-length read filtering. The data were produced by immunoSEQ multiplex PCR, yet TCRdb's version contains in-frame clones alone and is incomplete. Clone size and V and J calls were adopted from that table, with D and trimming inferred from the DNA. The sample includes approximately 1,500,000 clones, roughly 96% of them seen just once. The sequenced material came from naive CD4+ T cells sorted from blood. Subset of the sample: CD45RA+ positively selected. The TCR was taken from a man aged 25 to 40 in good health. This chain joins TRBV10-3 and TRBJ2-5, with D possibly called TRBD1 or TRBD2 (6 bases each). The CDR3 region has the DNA TGTGCCATCAGTGCGGGGGCTCCTCAAGAGACCCAGTACTTC. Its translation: CAISAGAPQETQYF.